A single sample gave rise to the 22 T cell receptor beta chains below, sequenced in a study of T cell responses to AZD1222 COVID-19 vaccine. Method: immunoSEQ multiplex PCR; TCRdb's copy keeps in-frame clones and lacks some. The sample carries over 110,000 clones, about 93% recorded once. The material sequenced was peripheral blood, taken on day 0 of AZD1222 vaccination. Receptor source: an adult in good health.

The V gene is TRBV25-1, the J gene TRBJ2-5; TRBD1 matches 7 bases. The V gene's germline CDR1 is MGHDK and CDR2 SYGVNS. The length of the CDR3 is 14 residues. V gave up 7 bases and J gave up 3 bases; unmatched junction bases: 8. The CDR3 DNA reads TGTGCCAGCACCCCCCTCGGGACAGAAGAGACCCAGTACTTC. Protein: CASTPLGTEETQYF.

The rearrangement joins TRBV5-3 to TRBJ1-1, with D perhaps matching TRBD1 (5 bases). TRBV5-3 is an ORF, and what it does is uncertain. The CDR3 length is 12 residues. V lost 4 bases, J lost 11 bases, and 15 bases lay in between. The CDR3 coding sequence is TGTGCCAGAAGCCTCCCTAGTTGGGGGGCTTTCTTT. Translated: CARSLPSWGAFF.

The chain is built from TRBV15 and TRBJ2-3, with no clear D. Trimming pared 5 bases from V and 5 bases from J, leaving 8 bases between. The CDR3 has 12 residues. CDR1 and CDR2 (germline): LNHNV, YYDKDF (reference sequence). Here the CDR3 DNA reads TGTGCCACCAGCCCGAGTGTAGATACGCAGTATTTT. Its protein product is CATSPSVDTQYF.

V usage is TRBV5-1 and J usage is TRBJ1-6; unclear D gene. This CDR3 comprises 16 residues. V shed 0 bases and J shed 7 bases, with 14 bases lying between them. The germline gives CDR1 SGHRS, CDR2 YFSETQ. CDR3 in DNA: TGCGCCAGCAGCTTGGAGGCCGGGCGATGGAATTCACCCCTCCACTTT. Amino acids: CASSLEAGRWNSPLHF.

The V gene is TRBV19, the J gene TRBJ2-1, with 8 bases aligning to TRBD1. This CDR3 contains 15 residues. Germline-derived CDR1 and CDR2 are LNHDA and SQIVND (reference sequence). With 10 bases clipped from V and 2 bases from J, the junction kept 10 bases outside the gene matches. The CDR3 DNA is TGTGCCACCCAACGGCAGGGGGCCACCTACAATGAGCAGTTCTTC. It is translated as CATQRQGATYNEQFF.

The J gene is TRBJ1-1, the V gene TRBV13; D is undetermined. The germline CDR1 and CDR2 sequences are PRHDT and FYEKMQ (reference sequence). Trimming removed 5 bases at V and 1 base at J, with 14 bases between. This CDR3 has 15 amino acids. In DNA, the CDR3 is TGTGCCAGCAGCGCCCCAGATACGAAGAACACTGAAGCTTTCTTT. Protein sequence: CASSAPDTKNTEAFF.

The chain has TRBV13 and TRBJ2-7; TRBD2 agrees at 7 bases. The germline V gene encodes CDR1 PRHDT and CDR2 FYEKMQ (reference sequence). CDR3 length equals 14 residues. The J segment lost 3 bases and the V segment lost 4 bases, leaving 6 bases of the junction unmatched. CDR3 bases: TGTGCCAGCAGCTCCATAAGCGGGAACTACGAGCAGTACTTC. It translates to CASSSISGNYEQYF.

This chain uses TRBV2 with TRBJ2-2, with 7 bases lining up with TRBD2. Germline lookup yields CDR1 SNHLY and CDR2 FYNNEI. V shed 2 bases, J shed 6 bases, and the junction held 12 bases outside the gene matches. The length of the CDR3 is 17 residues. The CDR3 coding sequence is TGTGCCAGCAGTGAAACGGGTAGCGGGTACAGGTCCGGGGAGCTGTTTTTT. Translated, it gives CASSETGSGYRSGELFF. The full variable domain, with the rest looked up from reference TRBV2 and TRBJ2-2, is EPEVTQTPSHQVTQMGQEVILRCVPISNHLYFYWYRQILGQKVEFLVSFYNNEISEKSEIFDDQFSVERPDGSNFTLKIRSTKLEDSAMYFCASSETGSGYRSGELFFGEGSRLTVL.

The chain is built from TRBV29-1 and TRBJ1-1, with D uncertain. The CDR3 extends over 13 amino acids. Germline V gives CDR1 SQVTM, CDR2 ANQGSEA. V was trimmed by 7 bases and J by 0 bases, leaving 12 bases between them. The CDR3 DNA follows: TGCAGCGCCCGGACGGAACTGAACACTGAAGCTTTCTTT. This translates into CSARTELNTEAFF.

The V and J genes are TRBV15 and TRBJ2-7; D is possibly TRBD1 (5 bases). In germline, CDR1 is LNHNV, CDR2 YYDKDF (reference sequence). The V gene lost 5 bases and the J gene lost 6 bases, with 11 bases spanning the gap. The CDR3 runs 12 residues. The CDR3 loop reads CATSWRRGEQYF. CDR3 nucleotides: TGTGCCACCAGCTGGAGAAGGGGCGAGCAGTACTTC.

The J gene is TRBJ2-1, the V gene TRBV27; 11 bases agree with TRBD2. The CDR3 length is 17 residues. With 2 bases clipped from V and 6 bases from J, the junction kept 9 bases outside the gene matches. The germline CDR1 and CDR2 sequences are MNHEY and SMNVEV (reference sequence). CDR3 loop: CASSLISGTSGRNEQFF. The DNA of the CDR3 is TGTGCCAGCAGTTTAATTTCCGGGACTAGCGGTCGCAATGAGCAGTTCTTC.

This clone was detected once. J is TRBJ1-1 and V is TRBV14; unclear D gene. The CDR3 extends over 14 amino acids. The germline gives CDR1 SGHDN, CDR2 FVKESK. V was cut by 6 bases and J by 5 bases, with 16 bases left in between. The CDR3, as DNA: TGTGCCAGCAGTCCCATAGGAGGGAGGACTGAAGCTTTCTTT. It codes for CASSPIGGRTEAFF.

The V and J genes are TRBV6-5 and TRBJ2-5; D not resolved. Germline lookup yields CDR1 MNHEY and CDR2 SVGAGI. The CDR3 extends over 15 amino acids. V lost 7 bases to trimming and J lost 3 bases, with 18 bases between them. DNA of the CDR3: TGTGCCAGCACCAAGGCCCGTGGTCAAGAAGAGACCCAGTACTTC. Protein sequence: CASTKARGQEETQYF.

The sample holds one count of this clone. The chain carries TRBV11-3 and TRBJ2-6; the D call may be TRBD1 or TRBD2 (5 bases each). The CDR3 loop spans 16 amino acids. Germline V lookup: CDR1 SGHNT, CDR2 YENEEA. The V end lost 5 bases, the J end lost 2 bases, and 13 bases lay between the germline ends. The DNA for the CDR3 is TGTGCCAGCAGCCCCTCGGGGCGCGCTGGGGCCAACGTCCTGACTTTC. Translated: CASSPSGRAGANVLTF. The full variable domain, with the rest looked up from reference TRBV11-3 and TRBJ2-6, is EAGVVQSPRYKIIEKKQPVAFWCNPISGHNTLYWYLQNLGQGPELLIRYENEEAVDDSQLPKDRFSAERLKGVDSTLKIQPAELGDSAVYLCASSPSGRAGANVLTFGAGSRLTVL.

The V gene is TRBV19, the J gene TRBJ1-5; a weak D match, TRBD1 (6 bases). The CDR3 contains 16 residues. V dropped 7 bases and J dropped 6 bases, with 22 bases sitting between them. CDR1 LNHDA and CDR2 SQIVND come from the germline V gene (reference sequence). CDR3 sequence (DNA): TGTGCCAGTACCAAAACCGGGACATCGGAGGGTCAGCCCCAGCATTTT. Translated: CASTKTGTSEGQPQHF.

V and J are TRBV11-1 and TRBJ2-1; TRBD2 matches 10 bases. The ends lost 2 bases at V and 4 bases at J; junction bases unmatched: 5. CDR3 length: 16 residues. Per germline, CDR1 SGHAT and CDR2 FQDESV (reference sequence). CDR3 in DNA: TGTGCCAGCAGCTTAAACCTAGCGGGAGCGTACAATGAGCAGTTCTTC. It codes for CASSLNLAGAYNEQFF. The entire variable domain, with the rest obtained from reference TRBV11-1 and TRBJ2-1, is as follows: EAEVAQSPRYKITEKSQAVAFWCDPISGHATLYWYRQILGQGPELLVQFQDESVVDDSQLPKDRFSAERLKGVDSTLKIQPAELGDSAMYLCASSLNLAGAYNEQFFGPGTRLTVL.

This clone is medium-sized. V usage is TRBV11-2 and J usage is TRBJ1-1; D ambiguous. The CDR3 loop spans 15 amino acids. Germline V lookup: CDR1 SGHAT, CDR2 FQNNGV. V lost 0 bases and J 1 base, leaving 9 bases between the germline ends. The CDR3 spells CASSLDHWGNTEAFF. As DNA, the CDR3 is TGTGCCAGCAGCTTAGATCACTGGGGGAACACTGAAGCTTTCTTT.

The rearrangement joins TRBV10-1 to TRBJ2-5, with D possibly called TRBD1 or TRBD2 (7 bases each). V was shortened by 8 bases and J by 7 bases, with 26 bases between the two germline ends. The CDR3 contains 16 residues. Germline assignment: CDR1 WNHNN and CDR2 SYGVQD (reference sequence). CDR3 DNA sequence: TGCGCCAGCTTCTTGGGGGGGAGGGGGCGAGCCCCGACCCAGTACTTC. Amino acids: CASFLGGRGRAPTQYF.

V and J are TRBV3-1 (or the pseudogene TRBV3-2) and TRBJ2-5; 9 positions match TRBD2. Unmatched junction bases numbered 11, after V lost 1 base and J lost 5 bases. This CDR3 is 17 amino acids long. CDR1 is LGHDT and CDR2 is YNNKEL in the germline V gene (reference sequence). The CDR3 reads CASSQGPSGNQRETQYF. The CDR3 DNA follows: TGTGCCAGCAGCCAAGGGCCTAGCGGGAACCAAAGGGAGACCCAGTACTTC.

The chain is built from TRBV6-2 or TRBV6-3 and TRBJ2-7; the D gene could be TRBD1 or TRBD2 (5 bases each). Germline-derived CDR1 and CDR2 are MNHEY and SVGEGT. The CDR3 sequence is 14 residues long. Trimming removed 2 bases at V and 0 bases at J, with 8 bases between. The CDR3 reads CASSYVGVSYEQYF. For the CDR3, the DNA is TGTGCCAGCAGTTACGTGGGGGTCTCCTACGAGCAGTACTTC.

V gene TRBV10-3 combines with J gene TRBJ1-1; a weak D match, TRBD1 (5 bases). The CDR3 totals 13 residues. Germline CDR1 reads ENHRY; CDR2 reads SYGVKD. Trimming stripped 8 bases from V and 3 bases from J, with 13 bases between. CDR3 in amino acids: CAISAGRDTEAFF. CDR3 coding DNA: TGTGCCATCTCTGCAGGGAGGGACACTGAAGCTTTCTTT.

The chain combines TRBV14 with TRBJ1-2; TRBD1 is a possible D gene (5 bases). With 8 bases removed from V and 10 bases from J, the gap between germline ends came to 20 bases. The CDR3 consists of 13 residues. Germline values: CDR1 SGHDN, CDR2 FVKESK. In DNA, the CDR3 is TGTGCCAGCGCACCCAACACCGGACAAGACTACACCTTC. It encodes CASAPNTGQDYTF.